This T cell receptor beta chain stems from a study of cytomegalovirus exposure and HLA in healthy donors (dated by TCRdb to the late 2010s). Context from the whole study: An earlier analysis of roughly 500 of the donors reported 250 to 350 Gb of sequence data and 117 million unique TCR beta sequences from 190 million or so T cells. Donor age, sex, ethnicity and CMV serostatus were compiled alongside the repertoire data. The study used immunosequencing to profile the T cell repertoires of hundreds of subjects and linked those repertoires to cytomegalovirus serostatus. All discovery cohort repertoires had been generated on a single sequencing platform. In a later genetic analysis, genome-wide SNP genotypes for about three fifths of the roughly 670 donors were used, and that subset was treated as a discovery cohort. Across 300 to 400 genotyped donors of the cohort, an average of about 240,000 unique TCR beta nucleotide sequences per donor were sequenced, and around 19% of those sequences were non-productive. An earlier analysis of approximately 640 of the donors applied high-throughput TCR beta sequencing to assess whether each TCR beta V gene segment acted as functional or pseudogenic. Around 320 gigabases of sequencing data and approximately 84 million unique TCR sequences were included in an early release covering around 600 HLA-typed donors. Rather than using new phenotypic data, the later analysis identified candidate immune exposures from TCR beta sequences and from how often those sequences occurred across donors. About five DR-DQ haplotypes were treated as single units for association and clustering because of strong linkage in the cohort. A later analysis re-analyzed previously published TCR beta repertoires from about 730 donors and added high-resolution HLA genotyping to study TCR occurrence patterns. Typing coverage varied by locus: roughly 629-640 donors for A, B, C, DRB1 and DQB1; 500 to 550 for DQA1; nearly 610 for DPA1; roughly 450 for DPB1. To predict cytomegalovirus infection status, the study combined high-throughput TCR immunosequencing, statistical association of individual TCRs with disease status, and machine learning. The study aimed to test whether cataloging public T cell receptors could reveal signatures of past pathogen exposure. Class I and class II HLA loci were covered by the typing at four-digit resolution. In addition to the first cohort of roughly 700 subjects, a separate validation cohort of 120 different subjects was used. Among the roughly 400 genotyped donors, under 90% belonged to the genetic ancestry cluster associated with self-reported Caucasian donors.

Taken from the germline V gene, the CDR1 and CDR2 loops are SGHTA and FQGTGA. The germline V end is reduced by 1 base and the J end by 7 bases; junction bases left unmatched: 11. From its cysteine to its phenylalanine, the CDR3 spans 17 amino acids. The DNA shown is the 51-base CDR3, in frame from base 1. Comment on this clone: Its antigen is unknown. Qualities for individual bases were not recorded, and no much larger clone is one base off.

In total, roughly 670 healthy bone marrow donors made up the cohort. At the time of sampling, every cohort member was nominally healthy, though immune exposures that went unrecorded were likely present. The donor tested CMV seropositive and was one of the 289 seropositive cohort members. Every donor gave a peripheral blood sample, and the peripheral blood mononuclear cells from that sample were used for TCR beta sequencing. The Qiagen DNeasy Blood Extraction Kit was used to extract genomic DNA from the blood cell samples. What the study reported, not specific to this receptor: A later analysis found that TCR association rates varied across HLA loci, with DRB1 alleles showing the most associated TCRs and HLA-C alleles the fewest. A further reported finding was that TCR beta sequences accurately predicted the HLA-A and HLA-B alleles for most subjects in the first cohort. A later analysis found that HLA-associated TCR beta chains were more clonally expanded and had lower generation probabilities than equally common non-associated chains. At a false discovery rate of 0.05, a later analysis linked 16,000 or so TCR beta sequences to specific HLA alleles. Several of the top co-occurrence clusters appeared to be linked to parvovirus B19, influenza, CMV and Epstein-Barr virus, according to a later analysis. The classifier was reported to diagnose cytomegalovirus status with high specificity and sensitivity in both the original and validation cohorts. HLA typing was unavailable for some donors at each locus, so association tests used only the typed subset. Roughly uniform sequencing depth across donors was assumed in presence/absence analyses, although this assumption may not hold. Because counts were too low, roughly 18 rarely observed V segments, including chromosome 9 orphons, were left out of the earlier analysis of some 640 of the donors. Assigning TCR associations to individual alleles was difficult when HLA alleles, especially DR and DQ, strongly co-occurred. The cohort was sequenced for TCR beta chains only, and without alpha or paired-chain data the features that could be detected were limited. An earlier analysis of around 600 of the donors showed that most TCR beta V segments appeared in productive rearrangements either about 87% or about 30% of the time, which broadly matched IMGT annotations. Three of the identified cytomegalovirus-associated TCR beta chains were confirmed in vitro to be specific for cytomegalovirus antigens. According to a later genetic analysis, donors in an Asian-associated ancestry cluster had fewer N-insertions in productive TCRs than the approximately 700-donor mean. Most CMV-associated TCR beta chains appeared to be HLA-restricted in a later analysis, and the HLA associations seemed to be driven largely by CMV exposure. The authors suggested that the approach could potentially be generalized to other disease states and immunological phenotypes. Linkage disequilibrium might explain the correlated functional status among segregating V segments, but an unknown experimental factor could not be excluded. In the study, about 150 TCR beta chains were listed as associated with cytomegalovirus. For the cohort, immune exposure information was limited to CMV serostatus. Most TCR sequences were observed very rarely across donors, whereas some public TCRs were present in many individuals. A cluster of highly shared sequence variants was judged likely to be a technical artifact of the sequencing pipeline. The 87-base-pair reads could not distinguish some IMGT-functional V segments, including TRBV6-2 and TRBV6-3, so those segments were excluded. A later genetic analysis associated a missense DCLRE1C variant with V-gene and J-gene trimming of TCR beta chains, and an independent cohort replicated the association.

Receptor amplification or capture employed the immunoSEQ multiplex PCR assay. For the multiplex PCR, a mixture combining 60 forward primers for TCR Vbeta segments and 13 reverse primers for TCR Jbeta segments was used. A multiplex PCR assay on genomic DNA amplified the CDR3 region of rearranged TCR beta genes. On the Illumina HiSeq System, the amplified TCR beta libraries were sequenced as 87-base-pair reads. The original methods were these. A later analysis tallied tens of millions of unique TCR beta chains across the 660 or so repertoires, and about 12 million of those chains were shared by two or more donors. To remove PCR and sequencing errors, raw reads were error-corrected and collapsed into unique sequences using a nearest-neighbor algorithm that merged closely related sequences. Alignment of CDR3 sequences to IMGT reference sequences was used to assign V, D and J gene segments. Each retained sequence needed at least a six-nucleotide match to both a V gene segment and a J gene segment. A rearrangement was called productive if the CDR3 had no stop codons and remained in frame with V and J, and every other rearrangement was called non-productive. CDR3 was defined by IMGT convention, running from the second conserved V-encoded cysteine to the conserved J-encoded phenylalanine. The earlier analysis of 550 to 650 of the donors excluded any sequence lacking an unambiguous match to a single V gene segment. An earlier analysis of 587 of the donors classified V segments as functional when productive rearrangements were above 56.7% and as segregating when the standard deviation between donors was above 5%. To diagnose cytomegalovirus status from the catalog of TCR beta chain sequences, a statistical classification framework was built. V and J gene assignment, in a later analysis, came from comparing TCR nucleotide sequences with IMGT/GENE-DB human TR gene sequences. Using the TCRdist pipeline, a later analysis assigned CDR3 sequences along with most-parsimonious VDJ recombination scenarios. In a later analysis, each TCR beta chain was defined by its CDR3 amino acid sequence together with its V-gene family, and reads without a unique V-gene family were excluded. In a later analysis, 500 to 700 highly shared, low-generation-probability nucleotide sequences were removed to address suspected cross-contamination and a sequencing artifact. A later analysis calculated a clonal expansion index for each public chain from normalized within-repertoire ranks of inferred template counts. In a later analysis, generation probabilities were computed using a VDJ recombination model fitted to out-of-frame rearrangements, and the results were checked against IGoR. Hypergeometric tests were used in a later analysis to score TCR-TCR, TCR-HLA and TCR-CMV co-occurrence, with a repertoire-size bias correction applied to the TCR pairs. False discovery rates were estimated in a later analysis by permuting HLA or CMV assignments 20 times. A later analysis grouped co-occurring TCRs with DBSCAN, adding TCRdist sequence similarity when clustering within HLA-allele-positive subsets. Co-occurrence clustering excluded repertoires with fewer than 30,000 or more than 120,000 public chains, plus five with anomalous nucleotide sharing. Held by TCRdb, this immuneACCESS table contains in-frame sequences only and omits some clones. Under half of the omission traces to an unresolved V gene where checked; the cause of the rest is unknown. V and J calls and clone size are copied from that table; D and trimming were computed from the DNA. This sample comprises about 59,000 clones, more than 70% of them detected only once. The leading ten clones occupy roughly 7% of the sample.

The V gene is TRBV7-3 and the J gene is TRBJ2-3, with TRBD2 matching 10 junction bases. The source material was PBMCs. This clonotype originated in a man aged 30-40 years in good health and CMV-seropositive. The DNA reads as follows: TGTGCCAGCAGCTTAATAGGGGCTAGCGGGGGCCAAAATACGCAGTATTTT. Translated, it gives CASSLIGASGGQNTQYF. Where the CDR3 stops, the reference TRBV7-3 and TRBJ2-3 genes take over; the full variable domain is GAGVSQTPSNKVTEKGKYVELRCDPISGHTALYWYRQSLGQGPEFLIYFQGTGAADDSGLPNDRFFAVRPEGSVSTLKIQRTERGDSAVYLCASSLIGASGGQNTQYFGPGTRLTVL.